This T cell receptor (beta chain) was sequenced in a study of tumor-infiltrating lymphocytes in primary liver carcinoma. Study information: Ages ranged from 30 to 69, with HCC or mixed HCC-cholangiocarcinoma.

Co-extracting RNA and DNA was done with about 20-34 mg of unsorted bulk tissue as input. Every tumor was sampled at five separate regions. Tumor samples were assessed, and every one had over 85% viable tumor cells. With respect to this clonotype: Being one base from a much bigger clone, this may be a read error.

TCR beta cDNA was made from around 460 ng total RNA with a constant-region primer. Employing slightly modified ARM-PCR, three nested multiplex PCR rounds were run, and these gave rise to the TCR beta libraries. MiXCR, run by TCRdb on the multiplex PCR reads, gives a single entry per CDR3 protein. The sample carries 84,000 or so distinct CDR3 sequences, 72% recorded once. This TCR derives from a man aged 35-49 years with primary liver carcinoma and hepatitis B virus infection. The sequenced sample consisted of liver tumor tissue from sampling region 1. This sample's subset: tumor region T1, superior pole.

The CDR3 DNA sequence: TGTGCCAGCAGTTCCACAGGGGCCCTTTCGTCCTACGAGCAGTACTTC. This codes for CASSSTGALSSYEQYF. This chain links TRBV28 with TRBJ2-7; TRBD1 matches 7 bases. Germline trimming cut 4 bases from V and 1 base from J; bases unmatched to any gene: 10. Germline values: CDR1 MDHEN, CDR2 SYDVKM. The CDR3 sequence is 16 residues long.